Listed below are T cell receptor beta chains from one sample, sequenced in a study of blood T cell repertoires in COVID-19. Some clones are missing from TCRdb's copy, which holds only in-frame ones; the method was immunoSEQ multiplex PCR. This table holds 120,000 or so clones, over 75% found once. The specimen sequenced was peripheral blood. These receptors were collected from a man aged 55 to 70 with acute or convalescent COVID-19. Both conserved end residues are part of each CDR3.

v_call	j_call	cdr3_aa
TRBV20-1	TRBJ1-2	CSAQTQGGYTF
TRBV19	TRBJ2-7	CASSSGRGYEQYF
TRBV28	TRBJ2-7	CASSLITGNYEQYF
TRBV24-1	TRBJ2-7	CATSTGQPVDEQYF
TRBV28	TRBJ2-7	CASNPPRGEQYF
TRBV9	TRBJ2-1	CASSVTQLSEQFF
TRBV6-5	TRBJ2-1	CASSYRGSGRANEQFF
TRBV9	TRBJ2-3	CASSVGAGGLADTQYF
TRBV6-4	TRBJ2-1	CASSRDRVGNEQFF
TRBV28	TRBJ1-2	CASSSGTVYYGYTF
TRBV5-1	TRBJ2-3	CASSLVRGSTDTQYF
TRBV2	TRBJ1-6	CASSLQGSYNSPLHF
TRBV28	TRBJ1-1	CASTHQGGAFF